What follows are 8 T cell receptor beta chains derived from one specimen sequenced in a study of blood T cell repertoires in COVID-19. Profiled with immunoSEQ multiplex PCR; TCRdb holds only in-frame clones, not every one. The sample consists of about 58,000 clones, 80% to 95% of them appearing once. The sample comprised peripheral blood. These receptor sequences come from a man aged 45-65 years with active COVID-19.

The V call is TRBV2, the J call TRBJ1-6; D is undetermined. CDR3 length: 14 residues. Germline V gene data show CDR1 as SNHLY and CDR2 as FYNNEI. Trimming shortened V by 7 bases and J by 6 bases, and 13 bases separated the two germline ends. The CDR3 DNA sequence: TGTGCCAGCACCGGGAGGGCCAGTAATTCACCCCTCCACTTT. Residues: CASTGRASNSPLHF.

This clone was detected a few times. The CDR3: CASSARGGKNTEAFF. Written as DNA, the CDR3 is TGTGCCAGCAGTGCCCGGGGAGGGAAGAACACTGAAGCTTTCTTT. This chain joins TRBV6-4 and TRBJ1-1; D unclear. Germline-derived CDR1 and CDR2 are MRHNA and SNTAGT. The V end lost 4 bases, the J end lost 1 base, and 13 bases lay between the germline ends. The CDR3 consists of 15 residues.

The chain uses TRBV5-5 and TRBJ2-7; 9 nucleotides agree with TRBD1. V lost 1 base and J lost 0; bases outside the gene matches: 8. The CDR3 runs 17 residues. The germline gives CDR1 SGHKS, CDR2 YYEKEE (reference sequence). The CDR3 DNA sequence: TGTGCCAGCAGCTTGTCCCCAACAGGGGGCGCCTCCTACGAGCAGTACTTC. It encodes CASSLSPTGGASYEQYF.

The chain combines TRBV5-1 with TRBJ2-7; D remains ambiguous. This CDR3 is built from 14 residues. V was pared by 0 bases and J by 3 bases, with 10 bases between. The germline gives CDR1 SGHRS, CDR2 YFSETQ. The chain's CDR3 is CASSLGAQFYEQYF. DNA for the CDR3: TGCGCCAGCAGCTTGGGGGCCCAATTCTACGAGCAGTACTTC.

CDR3 sequence reads: CASSFGLAETQYF. For the CDR3, the DNA is TGTGCCAGCAGTTTCGGCCTAGCTGAGACCCAGTACTTC. The chain uses TRBV2 and TRBJ2-5; maybe TRBD2 (5 bases). Germline V lookup: CDR1 SNHLY, CDR2 FYNNEI. The CDR3 extends over 13 amino acids. V was trimmed by 5 bases and J by 5 bases, leaving 12 bases between them. Combining the CDR3 with reference TRBV2 and TRBJ2-5 gives the whole variable domain EPEVTQTPSHQVTQMGQEVILRCVPISNHLYFYWYRQILGQKVEFLVSFYNNEISEKSEIFDDQFSVERPDGSNFTLKIRSTKLEDSAMYFCASSFGLAETQYFGPGTRLLVL.

J is TRBJ2-1 and V is TRBV28; 11 bases line up with TRBD2. There are 16 residues in the CDR3. Trimming cost V 1 base and J 6 bases; bases outside gene matches: 5. CDR1 and CDR2 (germline): MDHEN, SYDVKM. For the CDR3, the DNA is TGTGCCAGCAGTTTATCGTCTAGCGGGAGGATCAATGAGCAGTTCTTC. It yields the protein CASSLSSSGRINEQFF.

Details on this clone: The junction departs from the called germline gene at one end, perhaps through a read error. The chain joins TRBV5-1 to TRBJ2-2, with TRBD2 matching over 7 bases. The CDR3 totals 16 residues. Germline assignment: CDR1 SGHRS and CDR2 YFSETQ. The CDR3 region is CARSWGPGGAAGELFF. The CDR3 DNA reads as TGCGCCCGCAGCTGGGGACCGGGGGGTGCGGCCGGGGAGCTGTTTTTT.

The chain links TRBV16 to TRBJ1-1; D is perhaps TRBD1 (5 bases). Per the germline V gene, CDR1 is KGHSY and CDR2 is FQNENV. V lost 2 bases to trimming and J lost 3 bases, with 7 bases between them. This CDR3 is 13 amino acids long. DNA of the CDR3: TGTGCCAGCAGCCAACGGGGGTACACTGAAGCTTTCTTT. This gives the protein CASSQRGYTEAFF.